Listed here are 14 T cell receptor beta chains from one sample, sequenced in a study of blood T cell repertoires in COVID-19. TCRdb keeps only in-frame clones here, not all; method: immunoSEQ multiplex PCR. Of 150,000 to 160,000 clones listed, 60% to 85% are singletons. The sample comprised peripheral blood. The receptor source for this set is an elderly man with acute or convalescent COVID-19.

This clone was counted once. The V call is TRBV6-4, the J call TRBJ1-3, with D uncertain. Germline V lookup: CDR1 MRHNA, CDR2 SNTAGT. There are 13 residues in the CDR3. V lost 5 bases to trimming and J lost 1 base, with 6 bases between them. CDR3: CASSQDSGNTIYF. The CDR3 bases are TGTGCCAGCAGTCAGGATTCTGGAAACACCATATATTTT.

This clone was counted many times. V is TRBV7-2 and J is TRBJ1-1; 9 bases agree with TRBD1. The germline V gene encodes CDR1 SGHTA and CDR2 FQGNSA. Unmatched junction bases numbered 1, after V lost 6 bases and J lost 2 bases. The CDR3 has 13 residues. In DNA, the CDR3 is TGTGCCAGCAGGGACAGGGGTAACACTGAAGCTTTCTTT. This encodes CASRDRGNTEAFF.

J is TRBJ2-6 and V is TRBV6-5; the D is unclear. This CDR3 comprises 13 residues. The V end lost 7 bases, the J end lost 0 bases, and 4 bases lay between the germline ends. Germline loops: CDR1 MNHEY, CDR2 SVGAGI. DNA of the CDR3: TGTGCCAGCATCAACTCTGGGGCCAACGTCCTGACTTTC. It codes for CASINSGANVLTF.

V gene TRBV6-6 combines with J gene TRBJ2-5; the match to TRBD2 covers 8 bases. The CDR3 has 13 residues. The junction had 4 bases not matched to a gene; V was cut back by 4 bases and J by 6 bases. Germline V gives CDR1 MNHNY, CDR2 SVGAGI (reference sequence). The CDR3 DNA reads as TGTGCCAGCAGTTTCCCGGGGGGGCAGACCCAGTACTTC. Translation gives CASSFPGGQTQYF.

This clone was counted between two and nine times. J is TRBJ1-6 and V is TRBV9, with 7 bases that match TRBD1. The CDR3 has 15 residues. The germline gives CDR1 SGDLS, CDR2 YYNGEE. V was pared by 4 bases and J by 10 bases, with 11 bases of the junction left unmatched. CDR3 coding DNA: TGTGCCAGCAGCCCGTACGAGGGGGCATACTCACCCCTCCACTTT. Translating gives CASSPYEGAYSPLHF.

Remarks on this clone: Other DNA sequences in this specimen translate into the identical CDR3. J is TRBJ2-7 and V is TRBV19; the match to TRBD1 covers 11 bases. V lost 5 bases and J lost 6; bases outside the gene matches: 3. The CDR3 has 13 residues. Germline V gene data show CDR1 as LNHDA and CDR2 as SQIVND (reference sequence). DNA of the CDR3: TGTGCCAGTAGTCTCGGGACAGGGGGCGAGCAGTACGTC. It translates to CASSLGTGGEQYV.

The chain joins TRBV6-5 to TRBJ1-5, with 8 nucleotides matching TRBD1. Germline loops: CDR1 MNHEY, CDR2 SVGAGI. The CDR3 totals 15 residues. The V segment lost 11 bases and the J segment 7 bases; nucleotides outside the gene matches: 16. The CDR3 here is CASLSGAGGRQPQHF. CDR3 nucleotides: TGTGCCTCCCTTTCCGGGGCAGGGGGCAGACAGCCCCAGCATTTT.

The rearrangement links TRBV5-7 to TRBJ2-1; D perhaps matches TRBD2 (6 bases). TRBV5-7 falls under the ORF class, with uncertain function. V was pared by 2 bases and J by 10 bases, with 10 bases between. The CDR3 extends over 12 amino acids. The CDR3 bases are TGTGCCAGCAGCTTTGGGACTTCCGAGCAGTTCTTC. Residues: CASSFGTSEQFF.

The rearrangement joins TRBV15 to TRBJ2-1, with 7 bases fitting TRBD1. The CDR3 has 14 residues. V was pared by 1 base and J by 7 bases, with 4 bases of the junction left unmatched. Germline V gene sequence: CDR1 LNHNV, CDR2 YYDKDF (reference sequence). Here the CDR3 reads CATSRGLQGNEQFF. The CDR3 DNA reads as TGTGCCACCAGCAGAGGGTTACAGGGGAATGAGCAGTTCTTC.

The chain combines TRBV11-2 with TRBJ2-3; D unresolved. Trimming cost V 4 bases and J 5 bases, with 10 bases left between them. CDR1 and CDR2 from the germline V gene are SGHAT and FQNNGV. The CDR3 is made up of 13 amino acids. The CDR3 loop is CASSYILVDTQYF. CDR3 in DNA: TGTGCCAGCAGCTACATCCTAGTAGATACGCAGTATTTT.

This clone was seen only once. The gene calls are TRBV6-4 and TRBJ2-1, with 7 positions matching TRBD1. CDR3 length: 13 amino acids. The ends lost 2 bases at V and 10 bases at J; junction bases unmatched: 5. Germline lookup yields CDR1 MRHNA and CDR2 SNTAGT. CDR3 in amino acids: CASSDNFRGEQFF. The DNA of the CDR3 is TGTGCCAGCAGTGACAACTTCAGGGGGGAGCAGTTCTTC.

This rearrangement joins TRBV6-5 to TRBJ1-1; 7 bases map to TRBD1. CDR3 length equals 14 residues. V shed 8 bases and J 4 bases; nucleotides not matched to a gene: 10. Germline V gene sequence: CDR1 MNHEY, CDR2 SVGAGI. In nucleotides, the CDR3 is TGTGCCAGCGGGGCCCAGGGGGGAGCCACTGAAGCTTTCTTT. Translating gives CASGAQGGATEAFF.

The chain uses TRBV7-2 and TRBJ1-5, with 9 nucleotides matching TRBD1. Germline CDR1 and CDR2: SGHTA and FQGNSA. Germline trimming cut 5 bases from V and 4 bases from J; bases unmatched to any gene: 9. The CDR3 is 16 amino acids. The CDR3 is CASSTPPGQGNQPQHF. CDR3 sequence (DNA): TGTGCCAGCAGCACTCCACCGGGACAGGGTAATCAGCCCCAGCATTTT.

This chain joins TRBV29-1 and TRBJ2-1; TRBD2 agrees at 9 bases. The V segment lost 5 bases and the J segment 10 bases; nucleotides outside the gene matches: 9. The CDR3 runs 13 residues. CDR1 is SQVTM, CDR2 ANQGSEA, per germline. The CDR3 DNA follows: TGCAGCGTTCAGCGGGGGGCCTTATACGAGCAGTTCTTC. Translation: CSVQRGALYEQFF.